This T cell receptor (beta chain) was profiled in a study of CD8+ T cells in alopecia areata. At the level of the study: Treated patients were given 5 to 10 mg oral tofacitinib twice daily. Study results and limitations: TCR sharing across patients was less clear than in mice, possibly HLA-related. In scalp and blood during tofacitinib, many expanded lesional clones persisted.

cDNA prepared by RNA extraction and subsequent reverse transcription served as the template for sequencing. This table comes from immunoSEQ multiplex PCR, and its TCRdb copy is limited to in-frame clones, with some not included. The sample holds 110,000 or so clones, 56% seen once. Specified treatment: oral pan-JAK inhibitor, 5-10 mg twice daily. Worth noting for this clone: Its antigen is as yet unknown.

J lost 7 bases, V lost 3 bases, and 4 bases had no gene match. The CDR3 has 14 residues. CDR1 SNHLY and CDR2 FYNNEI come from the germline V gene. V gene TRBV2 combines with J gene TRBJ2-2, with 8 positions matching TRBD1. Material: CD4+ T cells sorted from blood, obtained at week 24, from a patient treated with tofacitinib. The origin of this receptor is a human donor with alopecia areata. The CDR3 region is CASSETGVSGELFF. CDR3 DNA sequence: TGTGCCAGCAGTGAGACAGGGGTGAGCGGGGAGCTGTTTTTT. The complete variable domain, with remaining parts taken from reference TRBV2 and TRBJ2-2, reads EPEVTQTPSHQVTQMGQEVILRCVPISNHLYFYWYRQILGQKVEFLVSFYNNEISEKSEIFDDQFSVERPDGSNFTLKIRSTKLEDSAMYFCASSETGVSGELFFGEGSRLTVL.